This TCR beta chain was sequenced for a study of identical twins. Study-wide points: Cord blood's abundant beta clonotypes had fewer insertions, unlike memory repertoires. One should note that invariant MAIT and iNKT cells could partly confound zero-insertion analyses. Twin sharing of out-of-frame TCR alpha was underestimated by models in monozygotic pairs.

CDR3 size: 13 residues. Trimming pared 0 bases from V and 6 bases from J, leaving 9 bases between. Germline-derived CDR1 and CDR2 are SGHRS and YFSETQ. TCRdb used MiXCR to reprocess the 5' RACE reads, holding one entry per CDR3 protein. This table holds some 1,600,000 distinct CDR3 sequences, around 29% found once. Every sampled donor was Caucasian and healthy. In the case of this clonotype: Its antigen is unidentified. This CDR3 is missing its conserved last phenylalanine or tryptophan, likely due to a read error.

Sequencing was done on a sample of cord blood. The TCR was taken from a newborn girl in good health. The chain has TRBV5-1 and TRBJ2-5; D might be TRBD1 (5 bases). CDR3 sequence reads: CASSLDRLQTQYI. The CDR3, as DNA: TGCGCCAGCAGCTTGGACAGGCTACAGACCCAGTACATC.